What follows are 24 T cell receptor beta chains derived from one specimen sequenced in a study of CD8 T cells in Susac syndrome. Random-hexamer reverse transcription was applied to roughly 0.5 to 1 ug RNA. A single record per CDR3 protein comes from TCRdb applying MiXCR to the immunoSEQ multiplex PCR reads. The sample includes just over 150,000 distinct CDR3 sequences, approximately 96% of them seen just once. Sequenced sample: CD8+ T cells from PBMCs. These receptors came from a human donor with multiple sclerosis.

The V call is TRBV27, the J call TRBJ2-7, with 8 bases lining up with TRBD2. The germline gives CDR1 MNHEY, CDR2 SMNVEV (reference sequence). Losses at the gene ends were 5 bases for V and 1 base for J; bases not matched to a gene: 4. The CDR3 extends over 14 amino acids. The chain's CDR3 is CASSPRGGSYEQYF. The CDR3, as DNA: TGTGCCAGCAGTCCCCGGGGGGGTTCCTACGAGCAGTACTTC.

The V call is TRBV2, the J call TRBJ2-7; TRBD2 might be the D (7 bases). The germline V gene has CDR1 SNHLY and CDR2 FYNNEI. V was shortened by 8 bases and J by 2 bases, with 22 bases between the two germline ends. The CDR3 sequence is 16 residues long. CDR3 region: CASRGRGLGGTYEQYF. The CDR3 DNA is TGTGCCAGCCGAGGCAGGGGCCTGGGGGGGACCTACGAGCAGTACTTC.

This chain joins TRBV7-6 and TRBJ2-5; D is possibly TRBD1 or TRBD2 (5 bases each). This CDR3 region has 14 residues. V was shortened by 3 bases and J by 5 bases, with 13 bases between the two germline ends. From germline, CDR1 is SGHVS and CDR2 FNYEAQ. In DNA form, the CDR3 reads TGTGCCAGCAGCTTTCTGGGGGAAGGGGAGACCCAGTACTTC. Its protein is CASSFLGEGETQYF.

The DNA of the CDR3 is TGCGCCAGCAGCCAAGATAACGAGTTTTACCAAGAGACCCAGTACTTC. It is translated as CASSQDNEFYQETQYF. J is TRBJ2-5 and V is TRBV4-3; D not resolved. With 0 bases removed from V and 0 bases from J, the gap between germline ends came to 11 bases. The germline CDR1 and CDR2 sequences are LGHNA and YSLEER. The CDR3 runs to 16 residues.

This rearrangement joins TRBV29-1 to TRBJ2-2; no firm D call. Germline V gives CDR1 SQVTM, CDR2 ANQGSEA. The CDR3 covers 13 residues. Between the trimmed V and J ends, which lost 1 base and 1 base, there was a span of 4 bases. In DNA, the CDR3 is TGCAGCGTTGAAGGGGGGAACACCGGGGAGCTGTTTTTT. It yields the protein CSVEGGNTGELFF.

The CDR3: CASSGAPAYNEQFF. The CDR3 nucleotides are TGTGCCAGCAGTGGGGCCCCGGCCTACAATGAGCAGTTCTTC. The J gene is TRBJ2-1, the V gene TRBV13; D perhaps matches TRBD1 (5 bases). Germline V gives CDR1 PRHDT, CDR2 FYEKMQ (reference sequence). The CDR3 contains 14 residues. Trimming pared 6 bases from V and 2 bases from J, leaving 11 bases between.

This clonotype was observed once. This chain links TRBV9 with TRBJ2-7; the match to TRBD1 covers 9 bases. V lost 3 bases and J lost 4; bases outside the gene matches: 5. The CDR3 runs to 14 residues. CDR1 and CDR2 (germline): SGDLS, YYNGEE. In DNA form, the CDR3 reads TGTGCCAGCAGCGACGGGACAGGGTTGTACGAGCAGTACTTC. This codes for CASSDGTGLYEQYF.

V is TRBV30 and J is TRBJ1-1, with no clear D. V was trimmed by 0 bases and J by 3 bases, leaving 5 bases between them. The CDR3 extends over 12 amino acids. The germline CDR1 and CDR2 sequences are GTSNPN and SVGIG (reference sequence). Here the CDR3 DNA reads TGTGCCTGGAGTGTCCGGGACACTGAAGCTTTCTTT. It specifies CAWSVRDTEAFF.

The chain joins TRBV12-3 or TRBV12-4 to TRBJ1-1; D not resolved. The CDR3 runs to 13 residues. The germline V and J ends were trimmed by 5 bases and 6 bases, with 13 bases remaining between them. CDR3 sequence: CASSDRAISEAFF. CDR3 bases: TGTGCCAGCAGTGATCGAGCCATTTCTGAAGCTTTCTTT.

The CDR3 loop is CASSLGVRDTEAFF. CDR3 DNA sequence: TGTGCCAGCAGCTTGGGGGTTCGGGACACTGAAGCTTTCTTT. The chain is built from TRBV5-6 and TRBJ1-1; D call uncertain. From germline, CDR1 is SGHDT and CDR2 YYEEEE. V lost 0 bases and J lost 3, with 9 bases in between. The CDR3 loop spans 14 amino acids.

J is TRBJ1-6 and V is TRBV5-6; D possibly corresponds to TRBD1 (5 bases). The CDR3 loop spans 16 amino acids. CDR1 is SGHDT and CDR2 is YYEEEE in the germline V gene. Trimming shortened V by 0 bases and J by 9 bases, and 16 bases separated the two germline ends. The CDR3 DNA follows: TGTGCCAGCAGCTTGGACAGGAAGAGACGATTTTCACCCCTCCACTTT. Encoded protein: CASSLDRKRRFSPLHF.

The chain links TRBV25-1 to TRBJ2-4, with 7 bases aligning to TRBD1. Germline V gene lookup returns CDR1 MGHDK and CDR2 SYGVNS. CDR3 length: 12 amino acids. The V segment lost 6 bases and the J segment 7 bases; nucleotides outside the gene matches: 3. CDR3 region: CASSQQGNIQYF. CDR3 coding DNA: TGTGCCAGCAGCCAACAGGGGAACATTCAGTACTTC. The full variable domain, completed using reference TRBV25-1 and TRBJ2-4, is EADIYQTPRYLVIGTGKKITLECSQTMGHDKMYWYQQDPGMELHLIHYSYGVNSTEKGDLSSESTVSRIRTEHFPLTLESARPSHTSQYLCASSQQGNIQYFGAGTRLSVL.

The chain employs TRBV2 and TRBJ2-3; D may be TRBD1 (5 bases). Trimming took 4 bases from V and 4 from J, leaving 6 bases between them. CDR3 size: 12 residues. From germline, CDR1 is SNHLY and CDR2 FYNNEI. The CDR3 here is CASSVGADTQYF. The CDR3 DNA sequence: TGTGCCAGCAGTGTAGGGGCAGATACGCAGTATTTT.

The chain employs TRBV6-2 or TRBV6-3 and TRBJ2-1, with D perhaps matching TRBD1 or TRBD2 (5 bases each). Trimming stripped 10 bases from V and 9 bases from J, with 16 bases between. CDR3 length: 12 residues. Germline loops: CDR1 MNHEY, CDR2 SVGEGT. CDR3 bases: TGTGCCATACGCGGCCTTGGGGGTGAGCAGTTCTTC. It is translated as CAIRGLGGEQFF.

This clonotype is a singleton in its sample. This chain uses TRBV7-9 with TRBJ2-1; D ambiguous. This CDR3 is built from 11 residues. Trimming pared 2 bases from V and 10 bases from J, leaving 6 bases between. The germline gives CDR1 SEHNR, CDR2 FQNEAQ (reference sequence). CDR3 nucleotide sequence: TGTGCCAGCAGCTTAAATCCGGAGCAGTTCTTC. It translates to CASSLNPEQFF.

The chain carries TRBV20-1 and TRBJ2-7, with 9 bases fitting TRBD2. Per the germline V gene, CDR1 is DFQATT and CDR2 is SNEGSKA (reference sequence). The CDR3 has 20 residues. The J segment lost 3 bases and the V segment lost 0 bases, leaving 21 bases of the junction unmatched. The CDR3 loop is CSARDSGGSPVGGLYYEQYF. Written as DNA, the CDR3 is TGCAGTGCTAGAGATAGCGGGGGCTCTCCAGTTGGAGGCCTATACTACGAGCAGTACTTC.

This chain connects TRBV7-9 to TRBJ2-7; D may match TRBD1 or TRBD2 (6 bases each). There are 15 residues in the CDR3. V was pared by 4 bases and J by 3 bases, with 16 bases between. CDR1 SEHNR and CDR2 FQNEAQ come from the germline V gene (reference sequence). The CDR3, as DNA: TGTGCCAGCAGCTCTGGGGGGCGGAATCTCTACGAGCAGTACTTC. It yields the protein CASSSGGRNLYEQYF. Full variable domain (outside the CDR3, taken from reference TRBV7-9 and TRBJ2-7): DTGVSQNPRHKITKRGQNVTFRCDPISEHNRLYWYRQTLGQGPEFLTYFQNEAQLEKSRLLSDRFSAERPKGSFSTLEIQRTEQGDSAMYLCASSSGGRNLYEQYFGPGTRLTVT.

The chain recombines TRBV30 with TRBJ1-2, with D possibly being TRBD1 (6 bases). This CDR3 contains 12 residues. Germline values: CDR1 GTSNPN, CDR2 SVGIG (reference sequence). The CDR3 is CLAQGLNYGYTF. The CDR3, as DNA: TGTCTCGCCCAGGGGCTGAACTATGGCTACACCTTC.

The CDR3 region is CSVEYRGTGDNEQYF. The DNA of the CDR3 is TGCAGCGTTGAGTACCGGGGGACAGGGGACAACGAGCAGTACTTC. The rearrangement links TRBV29-1 to TRBJ2-7; 10 bases align to TRBD1. Germline trimming cut 3 bases from V and 5 bases from J; bases unmatched to any gene: 10. CDR3 length: 15 residues. Germline CDR1 reads SQVTM; CDR2 reads ANQGSEA.

This chain joins TRBV9 and TRBJ2-4, with TRBD1 matching over 8 bases. CDR1 and CDR2 (germline): SGDLS, YYNGEE. There are 14 residues in the CDR3. The V gene end was trimmed by 0 bases and the J gene end by 4 bases; junction bases not matched to a gene: 0. CDR3: CASSVGQGKNIQYF. In DNA form, the CDR3 reads TGTGCCAGCAGCGTAGGACAGGGGAAAAACATTCAGTACTTC.

The chain links TRBV6-2 or TRBV6-3 to TRBJ1-1; unclear D gene. Germline V gene lookup returns CDR1 MNHEY and CDR2 SVGEGT. Between the trimmed V and J ends, which lost 2 bases and 4 bases, there was a span of 2 bases. CDR3 length: 11 amino acids. CDR3 sequence reads: CASSYPTEAFF. In DNA, the CDR3 is TGTGCCAGCAGTTACCCCACTGAAGCTTTCTTT.

The J gene is TRBJ2-5, the V gene TRBV11-3; no clear D gene. The CDR3 is made up of 15 amino acids. CDR1 is SGHNT and CDR2 is YENEEA in the germline V gene. The ends were cut back, 2 bases at V and 2 bases at J, with 12 bases in the middle. CDR3 sequence (DNA): TGTGCCAGCAGCTTATATGCTAGGCCACAAGAGACCCAGTACTTC. Translated, it gives CASSLYARPQETQYF. The entire variable domain, with the rest obtained from reference TRBV11-3 and TRBJ2-5, is as follows: EAGVVQSPRYKIIEKKQPVAFWCNPISGHNTLYWYLQNLGQGPELLIRYENEEAVDDSQLPKDRFSAERLKGVDSTLKIQPAELGDSAVYLCASSLYARPQETQYFGPGTRLLVL.

This rearrangement joins TRBV19 to TRBJ2-7, with D perhaps TRBD1 or TRBD2 (5 bases each). The CDR3 covers 13 residues. CDR1 is LNHDA and CDR2 is SQIVND in the germline V gene (reference sequence). V lost 3 bases, J lost 2 bases, and 8 bases lay in between. The chain's CDR3 is CASSMGVAYEQYF. The CDR3 DNA follows: TGTGCCAGTAGTATGGGGGTAGCCTACGAGCAGTACTTC.

The gene calls are TRBV27 and TRBJ2-2; D perhaps matches TRBD1 (5 bases). With 6 bases removed from V and 0 bases from J, the gap between germline ends came to 8 bases. Germline lookup yields CDR1 MNHEY and CDR2 SMNVEV (reference sequence). The CDR3 totals 14 residues. As DNA, the CDR3 is TGTGCCAGCAGCGACAGAGCGAACACCGGGGAGCTGTTTTTT. Amino acids: CASSDRANTGELFF.